One and the same sample provided the 10 T cell receptor beta chains below, sequenced in a study of spatial heterogeneity in lung cancer. A single record per CDR3 protein comes from TCRdb applying MiXCR to the 5' RACE reads. The profile shows over 50,000 distinct CDR3 sequences, around 6% of them singletons. The time point is: sample taken at primary tumor resection. The source material was PBMCs, sampled at surgery. Receptors were obtained from a female donor with early-stage non-small cell lung cancer.

This clonotype was observed at least ten times. V usage is TRBV9 and J usage is TRBJ1-5, with D unresolved. The CDR3 is 13 amino acids. Trimming removed 0 bases from V and 7 bases from J, with 8 bases in between. CDR1 and CDR2 from the germline V gene are SGDLS and YYNGEE. In DNA form, the CDR3 reads TGTGCCAGCAGCGTAGCGTCGGACCAGCCCCAGCATTTT. Protein product: CASSVASDQPQHF.

This clonotype has only a few counts. The V gene is TRBV27, the J gene TRBJ2-5, with D unresolved. The CDR3 covers 12 residues. The V end lost 3 bases, the J end lost 9 bases, and 11 bases lay between the germline ends. Germline V gene data show CDR1 as MNHEY and CDR2 as SMNVEV (reference sequence). For the CDR3, the DNA is TGTGCCAGCAGTTTCACCGGTGGTCCCCAGTACTTC. The encoded protein is CASSFTGGPQYF.

The rearrangement links TRBV5-1 to TRBJ2-1; 12 nucleotides line up with TRBD2. V dropped 0 bases and J dropped 9; count of bases not matched to a gene: 7. The CDR3 has 16 residues. Looked up from germline, CDR1 is SGHRS and CDR2 is YFSETQ. The CDR3 loop is CASSLELAGGGAEQFF. The CDR3 bases are TGCGCCAGCAGCTTGGAACTAGCGGGAGGTGGGGCTGAGCAGTTCTTC. The full variable domain, completed using reference TRBV5-1 and TRBJ2-1, is KAGVTQTPRYLIKTRGQQVTLSCSPISGHRSVSWYQQTPGQGLQFLFEYFSETQRNKGNFPGRFSGRQFSNSRSEMNVSTLELGDSALYLCASSLELAGGGAEQFFGPGTRLTVL.

This clonotype was seen at least ten times. The chain employs TRBV3-1 and TRBJ1-2, with TRBD1 as a possible D gene (6 bases). This CDR3 is 13 amino acids long. Germline V CDR1 and CDR2: LGHDT, YNNKEL (reference sequence). Trimming pared 1 base from V and 4 bases from J, leaving 7 bases between. The CDR3, as DNA: TGTGCCAGCAGCCAAGGGACAGCCTATGGCTACACCTTC. Encoded protein: CASSQGTAYGYTF.

In its sample, this clonotype was seen many times. The chain combines TRBV10-3 with TRBJ2-5; D ambiguous. CDR3 length: 12 amino acids. Trimming removed 6 bases from V and 4 bases from J, with 9 bases in between. CDR1 ENHRY and CDR2 SYGVKD come from the germline V gene. The CDR3 is CAIRDGLETQYF. CDR3 sequence (DNA): TGTGCCATCAGAGACGGCTTAGAGACCCAGTACTTC.

This clonotype has more than one count but fewer than ten. The chain combines TRBV7-3 with TRBJ2-1; 8 nucleotides match TRBD2. CDR3 length: 15 amino acids. CDR1 and CDR2 from the germline V gene are SGHTA and FQGTGA. Trimming removed 6 bases from V and 0 bases from J; junction bases left unmatched: 4. This chain's CDR3 is CASSSTSGSYNEQFF. The CDR3, as DNA: TGTGCCAGCAGTTCTACTAGCGGCTCCTACAATGAGCAGTTCTTC.

A word on this clonotype: This sequence may be a read error, since a much larger clone differs from it by one base. The chain couples TRBV18 to TRBJ2-5; D gene uncertain. Trimming left V 2 bases short and J 4 bases short, with 8 bases between. Looked up from germline, CDR1 is KGHSH and CDR2 is LQKENI. The CDR3 runs 13 residues. CDR3 DNA: TGTGCCAGCTCACCAGGGATCCCAGAGACCCAGTACTTC. Its translation: CASSPGIPETQYF.

This clonotype came up a few times. The chain is built from TRBV6-5 and TRBJ2-7; maybe TRBD1 (6 bases). This CDR3 contains 14 residues. The germline V gene encodes CDR1 MNHEY and CDR2 SVGAGI. V was cut by 2 bases and J by 3 bases, with 11 bases left in between. The chain's CDR3 is CASSYEDSDYEQYF. Written as DNA, the CDR3 is TGTGCCAGCAGTTACGAGGACAGTGACTACGAGCAGTACTTC.

This clonotype was seen more than once but under ten times. The chain carries TRBV20-1 and TRBJ2-2; the match to TRBD1 covers 9 bases. CDR3 length: 15 amino acids. Trimming removed 3 bases from V and 4 bases from J; junction bases left unmatched: 6. Per the germline V gene, CDR1 is DFQATT and CDR2 is SNEGSKA (reference sequence). Written as DNA, the CDR3 is TGCAGTGCTAGTTCCGGACAGGGGCCCACCGGGGAGCTGTTTTTT. Protein sequence: CSASSGQGPTGELFF.

The rearrangement uses TRBV28 and TRBJ2-3; the D is unclear. CDR1 and CDR2 (germline): MDHEN, SYDVKM. V was clipped by 8 bases and J by 1 base, with 10 bases between them. The CDR3 loop spans 13 amino acids. Here the CDR3 reads CASQSPRTDTQYF. The CDR3 nucleotides read TGTGCCAGCCAGTCTCCCCGCACAGATACGCAGTATTTT.